The clone carrying this T cell receptor beta chain occurred many times. The antigen remains unidentified. These data are taken from a study of T cell repertoires in cytomegalovirus infection. Using its own MiXCR run on the reads, TCRdb lists one record per CDR3 protein. The repertoire includes about 900,000 distinct CDR3 sequences, 31% of them detected once, and around 15% sits in the top ten. V was pared by 0 bases and J by 4 bases, with 2 bases of the junction left unmatched. CDR3 size: 15 residues. Germline V gene sequence: CDR1 MNHEY, CDR2 SVGAGI. The source is a human donor in good health (CMV status not recorded). Some clones in this sample may be carry-over from other donors' samples. The chain employs TRBV6-5 and TRBJ2-1; 8 nucleotides agree with TRBD1. Sequencing was performed on cultured CD8+ T cells from PBMCs, taken from culture after CMV antigen stimulation. The CDR3 DNA sequence: TGTGCCAGCAGTTACTCAAGGACAGGGTACAATGAGCAGTTCTTC. This codes for CASSYSRTGYNEQFF.